The rows below give T cell receptor beta chains drawn from one sample of a study of sequential checkpoint blockade in melanoma. Using immunoSEQ multiplex PCR, the repertoire was profiled, and TCRdb retains in-frame clones only, with some absent. The sample consists of around 20,000 clones, about 50% of them appearing once. This specimen consisted of CD8+ T cells sorted from blood (inferred from file names), obtained from a patient given nivolumab and ipilimumab in sequence. The receptors come from a human donor with melanoma. Both conserved end residues are part of each CDR3. A D gene is named only where the DNA matches it firmly. A clone size is listed for some rows: how often the clone was seen (once, few, many), or a class if it is expanded.

D,size,J,V,CDR3,DNA
NA,NA,TRBJ2-7,TRBV6-5,CASTAGELYEQYF,TGTGCCAGCACAGCAGGGGAGCTCTACGAGCAGTACTTC
NA,NA,TRBJ2-1,TRBV5-1,CASSLFTDNEQFF,TGTGCCAGCAGCCTCTTCACGGACAATGAGCAGTTCTTC
NA,NA,TRBJ2-7,TRBV2,CASRPRGAYEQYF,TGTGCCAGCCGACCCCGCGGAGCTTACGAGCAGTACTTC
NA,NA,TRBJ2-7,TRBV27,CASSSYLGPLYEQYF,TGTGCCAGCAGCTCTTATCTGGGCCCTCTATACGAGCAGTACTTC
TRBD1,NA,TRBJ2-1,TRBV6-5,CASSYGTGNNNEQFF,TGTGCCAGCAGTTACGGGACAGGGAATAACAATGAGCAGTTCTTC
NA,few,TRBJ1-1,TRBV9,CASSDGVGADGAFF,TGTGCCAGCAGCGACGGAGTAGGAGCTGATGGAGCTTTCTTT
TRBD2,few,TRBJ2-3,TRBV2,CATQNRLAVSTDTQYF,TGTGCCACTCAAAACCGACTAGCGGTGAGCACAGATACGCAGTATTTT
TRBD1,NA,TRBJ2-7,TRBV5-4,CASSFGDRGGYEQYF,TGTGCCAGCAGCTTCGGGGACAGGGGAGGGTACGAGCAGTACTTC
NA,NA,TRBJ2-1,TRBV9,CASSAPGGLQENEQFF,TGTGCCAGCAGCGCCCCGGGGGGCCTTCAAGAAAATGAGCAGTTCTTC
TRBD1,NA,TRBJ1-5,TRBV6-1,CASSKTGGNQPQHF,TGTGCCAGCAGTAAGACAGGGGGCAATCAGCCCCAGCATTTT
TRBD1,once,TRBJ1-2,TRBV13,CASSGTAGPPYGYTF,TGTGCCAGCTCCGGGACAGCCGGTCCACCCTATGGCTACACCTTC
TRBD1,NA,TRBJ2-5,TRBV5-6,CASSYGVTGGETQYF,TGTGCCAGCAGCTATGGGGTTACAGGGGGGGAGACCCAGTACTTC
TRBD1,NA,TRBJ1-4,TRBV27,CASSLSQGEWKGTNEKLFF,TGTGCCAGCAGTTTATCACAGGGGGAATGGAAAGGAACTAATGAAAAACTGTTTTTT
TRBD2,few,TRBJ2-7,TRBV27,CAGSLLLAGPYEQYF,TGTGCCGGCAGTTTACTACTAGCGGGGCCCTACGAGCAGTACTTC
TRBD2,NA,TRBJ2-5,TRBV5-1,CASSLALTSGYETQYF,TGCGCCAGCAGCTTGGCCCTCACTAGCGGGTATGAGACCCAGTACTTC
TRBD1,NA,TRBJ2-7,TRBV28,CASSPGGEYEQYF,TGTGCCAGCAGCCCAGGGGGTGAATACGAGCAGTACTTC
NA,NA,TRBJ2-1,TRBV29-1,CSVGTSNEQFF,TGCAGCGTTGGGACAAGCAATGAGCAGTTCTTC
NA,NA,TRBJ2-1,TRBV6-4,CASSGDTYNEQFF,TGTGCCAGCAGTGGGGACACCTACAATGAGCAGTTCTTC
NA,NA,TRBJ2-7,TRBV28,CASSPISYEQYF,TGTGCCAGCAGCCCTATCTCCTACGAGCAGTACTTC
TRBD2,few,TRBJ2-7,TRBV27,CASSITSGRIHEQYF,TGTGCCAGCAGTATCACTAGCGGGAGGATCCACGAGCAGTACTTC
NA,few,TRBJ1-1,TRBV6-5,CASRPGHLNTEAFF,TGTGCCAGCAGACCGGGACATTTGAACACTGAAGCTTTCTTT
NA,NA,TRBJ1-1,TRBV27,CASSFTGRLAEAFF,TGTGCCAGCAGTTTTACAGGGAGACTCGCTGAAGCTTTCTTT
NA,few,TRBJ1-2,TRBV5-4,CASTIEQRNYGYTF,TGTGCCAGCACCATCGAACAGCGGAACTATGGCTACACCTTC
NA,NA,TRBJ1-2,TRBV4-1,CASSQESSSNYGYTF,TGCGCCAGCAGCCAAGAATCTAGCAGTAACTATGGCTACACCTTC
TRBD1,NA,TRBJ1-1,TRBV15,CATSREDRMNTEAFF,TGTGCCACCAGCAGAGAGGACAGGATGAACACTGAAGCTTTCTTT
NA,NA,TRBJ2-7,TRBV10-3,CAISHQEYYEQYF,TGTGCCATCAGCCATCAAGAGTACTACGAGCAGTACTTC
TRBD2,NA,TRBJ2-3,TRBV7-9,CASSLGHSGGTDTQYF,TGTGCCAGCAGCTTAGGACATAGCGGGGGCACAGATACGCAGTATTTT
NA,NA,TRBJ2-7,TRBV5-1,CASSLMDSYEQYF,TGCGCCAGCAGCTTGATGGACTCCTACGAGCAGTACTTC
NA,once,TRBJ2-7,TRBV19,CASSITGRGFLDEQYF,TGTGCCAGTAGTATTACGGGCAGGGGTTTTCTAGACGAGCAGTACTTC
TRBD2,few,TRBJ2-7,TRBV27,CASSLGLATPYEQYF,TGTGCCAGCAGTTTGGGACTAGCGACCCCCTACGAGCAGTACTTC
NA,few,TRBJ2-7,TRBV6-4,CASSFLQYEQYF,TGTGCCAGCAGTTTTCTCCAGTACGAGCAGTACTTC
NA,NA,TRBJ1-5,TRBV28,CASSPGDNQPQHF,TGTGCCAGCAGTCCGGGTGACAATCAGCCCCAGCATTTT
TRBD1,NA,TRBJ1-2,TRBV2,CASSLGQGEVGYTF,TGTGCCAGCAGCCTAGGACAGGGCGAAGTGGGCTACACCTTC
NA,few,TRBJ1-5,TRBV11-2,CASSLDMGTLNQPQHF,TGTGCCAGCAGCTTAGATATGGGGACATTGAATCAGCCCCAGCATTTT
NA,NA,TRBJ1-3,TRBV5-1,CASPQVGWVWAWRGNTIYF,TGCGCCAGCCCTCAGGTGGGCTGGGTCTGGGCATGGCGAGGAAACACCATATATTTT
TRBD2,NA,TRBJ2-1,TRBV28,CASRGASGSFEQFF,TGTGCCAGCCGGGGGGCTAGCGGGAGTTTTGAGCAGTTCTTC
NA,NA,TRBJ2-7,TRBV6-6,CASSYSQDSYEQYF,TGTGCCAGCAGTTACTCGCAGGACTCCTACGAGCAGTACTTC
TRBD1,NA,TRBJ2-7,TRBV30,CACNGQGQTYEQYF,TGTGCCTGCAACGGACAGGGACAAACCTACGAGCAGTACTTC
NA,NA,TRBJ1-1,TRBV6-5,CASGTEDGAFEAFF,TGTGCCAGCGGTACTGAGGATGGAGCTTTTGAAGCTTTCTTT
TRBD2,NA,TRBJ2-7,TRBV6-5,CASSDGPGEGEQYF,TGTGCCAGCAGTGACGGGCCGGGGGAGGGCGAGCAGTACTTC
TRBD1,NA,TRBJ1-4,TRBV7-8,CASSLIIGTGSEKLFF,TGTGCCAGCAGCTTAATTATCGGGACAGGGTCTGAAAAACTGTTTTTT
NA,NA,TRBJ1-4,TRBV5-1,CASSSSRGGEKLFF,TGCGCCAGCAGCTCCTCCAGGGGTGGCGAAAAACTGTTTTTT
NA,medium-sized,TRBJ1-2,TRBV28,CASSFTGRVLGYTF,TGTGCCAGCAGTTTTACAGGGAGGGTTTTGGGCTACACCTTC
NA,NA,TRBJ1-1,TRBV5-6,CASSLWSQGTTQGAFF,TGTGCCAGCAGCTTGTGGTCTCAGGGGACTACTCAGGGAGCTTTCTTT
TRBD2,few,TRBJ2-3,TRBV9,CASSGLEAGGDTDTQYF,TGTGCCAGCAGCGGACTCGAAGCGGGAGGGGACACAGATACGCAGTATTTT
NA,NA,TRBJ2-7,TRBV5-6,CASTRGSYEQYF,TGTGCCAGCACCAGGGGCAGCTACGAGCAGTACTTC
NA,NA,TRBJ2-7,TRBV29-1,CSVEEGLPAYEQYF,TGCAGCGTTGAAGAGGGACTTCCTGCCTACGAGCAGTACTTC
NA,once,TRBJ2-3,TRBV7-9,CASSLAGALTDTQYF,TGTGCCAGCAGCTTAGCGGGGGCCCTCACAGATACGCAGTATTTT
NA,NA,TRBJ1-3,TRBV27,CASSLGVWPGNTIYF,TGTGCCAGCAGTTTGGGAGTTTGGCCTGGAAACACCATATATTTT
NA,NA,TRBJ2-7,TRBV6-6,CASSYSISGDGYEQYF,TGTGCCAGCAGTTACTCGATTTCAGGGGATGGCTACGAGCAGTACTTC
TRBD2,NA,TRBJ2-1,TRBV19,CASSIDGGAANEQFF,TGTGCCAGTAGTATCGACGGGGGGGCCGCCAATGAGCAGTTCTTC
NA,medium-sized,TRBJ2-6,TRBV25-1,CASSGSGAGANVLTF,TGTGCCAGCAGTGGGTCAGGGGCCGGGGCCAACGTCCTGACTTTC
NA,NA,TRBJ2-1,TRBV6-1,CASSATRRSYNEQFF,TGTGCCAGCAGTGCGACTAGAAGGTCCTACAATGAGCAGTTCTTC
NA,few,TRBJ2-1,TRBV7-2,CASSPSSYNEQFF,TGTGCCAGCAGTCCTAGCAGTTACAATGAGCAGTTCTTC